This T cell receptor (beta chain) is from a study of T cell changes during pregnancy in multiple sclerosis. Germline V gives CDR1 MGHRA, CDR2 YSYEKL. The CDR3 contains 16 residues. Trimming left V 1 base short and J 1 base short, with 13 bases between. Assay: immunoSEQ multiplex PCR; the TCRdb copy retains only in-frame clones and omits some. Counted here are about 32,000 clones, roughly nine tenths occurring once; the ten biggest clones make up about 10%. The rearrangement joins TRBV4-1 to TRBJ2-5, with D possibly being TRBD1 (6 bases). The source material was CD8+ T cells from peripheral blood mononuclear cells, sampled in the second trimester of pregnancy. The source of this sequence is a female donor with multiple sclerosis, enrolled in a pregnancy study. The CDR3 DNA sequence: TGCGCCAGCAGCCAAGGCCCCGGACAGACCCAAGAGACCCAGTACTTC. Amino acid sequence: CASSQGPGQTQETQYF.